A selection of T cell receptor beta chains follows, all from one sample in a study of T cell changes during pregnancy in multiple sclerosis. Generated by immunoSEQ multiplex PCR, the TCRdb table keeps only in-frame clones and is missing some. The table records roughly 35,000 clones, 85% to 95% of them present only once. Sequencing was done on a sample of PBMCs (not recorded whether the cells were cultured). Receptors were obtained from a female donor with multiple sclerosis, enrolled in a pregnancy study. Each CDR3 is given with its conserved first and last residue. D genes are given only for firm matches. Size is omitted from some rows. Given values are once, few, many or a class for expanded clones.

TRBV5-8,NA,TRBJ2-7,TRBD1,TGTGCCAGCATCTCGGACAGGGCTGCCTCCTACGAGCAGTACTTC,CASISDRAASYEQYF
TRBV6-1,NA,TRBJ1-1,TRBD1,TGTGCCAGCAGCCTGAGGACAGGGGGCAGAACTGAAGCTTTCTTT,CASSLRTGGRTEAFF
TRBV4-3,NA,TRBJ2-1,TRBD2,TGCGCCAGCAGCCCCGGACTAGCTGGATCCTACAATGAGCAGTTCTTC,CASSPGLAGSYNEQFF
TRBV5-1,NA,TRBJ2-7,NA,TGCGCCAGCAGCTTGGTACGGGACAACTCCTACGAGCAGTACTTC,CASSLVRDNSYEQYF
TRBV27,once,TRBJ1-2,TRBD1,TGTGCCAGCAGTCCACAGGGGTCAAACTATGGCTACACCTTC,CASSPQGSNYGYTF
TRBV27,NA,TRBJ1-1,NA,TGTGCCGCCCAACGGGGGGCGCTTACTGAAGCTTTCTTT,CAAQRGALTEAFF
TRBV5-1,NA,TRBJ1-1,NA,TGCGCCAGCAGCTTGGCTGGGGATATGACTGAAGCTTTCTTT,CASSLAGDMTEAFF
TRBV9,NA,TRBJ2-1,NA,TGTGCCAGCAGCCCCCGTGCCTACAATGAGCAGTTCTTC,CASSPRAYNEQFF
TRBV7-3,once,TRBJ2-1,NA,TGTGCCAGCAGCACCCGGAGATCTAGTCGGGGGGAGCAGTTCTTC,CASSTRRSSRGEQFF
TRBV21-1,NA,TRBJ2-1,NA,TGTGCCAGCAGCAATGGGACTAGCGGGGATGAGCAGTTCTTC,CASSNGTSGDEQFF
TRBV7-2,once,TRBJ2-7,NA,TGTGCCAGCAGCCGACAGTCTCCCTACGAGCAGTACTTC,CASSRQSPYEQYF
TRBV6-4,NA,TRBJ2-3,TRBD2,TGTGCCAGCAGGGAAACTAGCGGCACAGATACGCAGTATTTT,CASRETSGTDTQYF
TRBV11-2,NA,TRBJ2-1,TRBD2,TGTGCCAGCAGCTCAGCAGCGGGGAGCTCCTACAATGAGCAGTTCTTC,CASSSAAGSSYNEQFF
TRBV18,NA,TRBJ1-5,NA,TGTGCCAGCTCACCCGGGACGGACAATCAGCCCCAGCATTTT,CASSPGTDNQPQHF
TRBV27,NA,TRBJ1-1,NA,TGTGCCAGCAGGGATTGGGACACTGAAGCTTTCTTT,CASRDWDTEAFF
TRBV12-5,NA,TRBJ2-3,TRBD1,TGTGCTAGTGGTTCGCCCGGGACAGGGATTCTCACAGATACGCAGTATTTT,CASGSPGTGILTDTQYF
TRBV7-9,NA,TRBJ1-2,NA,TGTGCCAGCAGCTTAGCCGGGGGGAAGGGCTACACCTTC,CASSLAGGKGYTF